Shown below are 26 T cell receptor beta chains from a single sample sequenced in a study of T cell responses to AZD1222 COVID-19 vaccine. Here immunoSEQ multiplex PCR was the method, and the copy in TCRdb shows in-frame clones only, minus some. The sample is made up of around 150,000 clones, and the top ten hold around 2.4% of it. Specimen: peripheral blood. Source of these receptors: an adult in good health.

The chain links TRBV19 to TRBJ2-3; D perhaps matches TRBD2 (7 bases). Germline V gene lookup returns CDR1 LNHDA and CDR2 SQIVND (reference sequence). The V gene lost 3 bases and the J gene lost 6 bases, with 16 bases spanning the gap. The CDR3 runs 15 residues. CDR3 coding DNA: TGTGCCAGTAGTATCGTAGGGGGGGGTTGGGATACGCAGTATTTT. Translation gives CASSIVGGGWDTQYF.

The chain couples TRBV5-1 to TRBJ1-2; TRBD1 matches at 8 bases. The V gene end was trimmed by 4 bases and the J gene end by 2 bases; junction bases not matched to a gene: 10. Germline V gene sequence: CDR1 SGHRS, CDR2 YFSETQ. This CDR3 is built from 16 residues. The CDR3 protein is CASSPGAGQVNYGYTF. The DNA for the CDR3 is TGCGCCAGCAGCCCGGGCGCGGGACAGGTCAACTATGGCTACACCTTC. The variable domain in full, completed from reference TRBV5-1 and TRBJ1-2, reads KAGVTQTPRYLIKTRGQQVTLSCSPISGHRSVSWYQQTPGQGLQFLFEYFSETQRNKGNFPGRFSGRQFSNSRSEMNVSTLELGDSALYLCASSPGAGQVNYGYTFGSGTRLTVV.

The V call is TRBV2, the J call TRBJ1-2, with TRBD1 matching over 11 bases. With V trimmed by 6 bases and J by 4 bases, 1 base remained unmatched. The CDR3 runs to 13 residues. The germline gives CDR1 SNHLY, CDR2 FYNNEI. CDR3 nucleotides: TGTGCCAGCAGAGGGACAGGGGGCTATGGCTACACCTTC. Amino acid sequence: CASRGTGGYGYTF.

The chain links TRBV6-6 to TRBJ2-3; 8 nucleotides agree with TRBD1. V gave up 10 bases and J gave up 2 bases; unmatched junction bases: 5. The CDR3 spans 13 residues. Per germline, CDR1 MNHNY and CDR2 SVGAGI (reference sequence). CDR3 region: CATRGPITDTQYF. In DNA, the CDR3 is TGTGCCACCAGGGGGCCGATCACAGATACGCAGTATTTT.

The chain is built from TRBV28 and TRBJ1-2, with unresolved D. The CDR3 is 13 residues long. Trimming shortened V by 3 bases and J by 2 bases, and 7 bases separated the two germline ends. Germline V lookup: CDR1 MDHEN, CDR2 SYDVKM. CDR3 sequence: CASSLPPNYGYTF. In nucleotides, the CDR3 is TGTGCCAGCAGTTTGCCACCCAACTATGGCTACACCTTC.

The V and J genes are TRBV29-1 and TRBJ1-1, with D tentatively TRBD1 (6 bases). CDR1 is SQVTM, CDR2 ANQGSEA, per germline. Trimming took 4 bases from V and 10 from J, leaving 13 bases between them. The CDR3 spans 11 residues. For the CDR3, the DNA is TGCAGCGTTGGGGGGGCGCAGGTAGCTTTCTTT. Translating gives CSVGGAQVAFF.

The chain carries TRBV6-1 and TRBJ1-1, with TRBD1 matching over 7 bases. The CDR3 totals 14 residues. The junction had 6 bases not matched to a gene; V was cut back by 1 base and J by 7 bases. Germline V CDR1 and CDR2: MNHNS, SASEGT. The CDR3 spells CASSEDRRGLEAFF. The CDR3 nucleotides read TGTGCCAGCAGTGAAGACAGGAGGGGGCTTGAAGCTTTCTTT.

CDR3 sequence reads: CASSVGYSDTQYF. The CDR3 DNA sequence: TGTGCCAGCAGCGTAGGATACTCAGATACGCAGTATTTT. This sequence joins TRBV9 and TRBJ2-3; D gene ambiguous. CDR1 SGDLS and CDR2 YYNGEE come from the germline V gene. This CDR3 is built from 13 residues. Trimming pared 0 bases from V and 4 bases from J, leaving 6 bases between.

CDR3 sequence (DNA): TGTGCCTGGAGTGTACCCGGGATGAACACAGATACGCAGTATTTT. As protein: CAWSVPGMNTDTQYF. V and J are TRBV30 and TRBJ2-3, with a tentative D call TRBD2 (5 bases). The CDR3 runs to 15 residues. V was trimmed by 0 bases and J by 2 bases, leaving 12 bases between them. Germline V lookup: CDR1 GTSNPN, CDR2 SVGIG (reference sequence).

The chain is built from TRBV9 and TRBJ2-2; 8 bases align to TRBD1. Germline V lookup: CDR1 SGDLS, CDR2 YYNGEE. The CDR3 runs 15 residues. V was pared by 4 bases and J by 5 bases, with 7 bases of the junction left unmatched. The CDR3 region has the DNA TGTGCCAGCAGCTCGACAGGGGATAGGACCGGGGAGCTGTTTTTT. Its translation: CASSSTGDRTGELFF. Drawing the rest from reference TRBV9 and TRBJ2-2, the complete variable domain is DSGVTQTPKHLITATGQRVTLRCSPRSGDLSVYWYQQSLDQGLQFLIQYYNGEERAKGNILERFSAQQFPDLHSELNLSSLELGDSALYFCASSSTGDRTGELFFGEGSRLTVL.

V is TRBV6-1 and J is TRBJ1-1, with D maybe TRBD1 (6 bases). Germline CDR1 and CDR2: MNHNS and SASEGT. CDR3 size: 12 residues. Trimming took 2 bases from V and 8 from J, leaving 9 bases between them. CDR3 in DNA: TGTGCCAGCAGTGAAAAACAGGGAGAAGCTTTCTTT. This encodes CASSEKQGEAFF.

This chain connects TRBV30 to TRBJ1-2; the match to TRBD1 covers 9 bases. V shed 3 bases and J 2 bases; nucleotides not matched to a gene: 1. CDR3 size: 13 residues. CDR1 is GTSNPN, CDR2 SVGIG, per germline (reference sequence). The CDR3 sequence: CAWRDRGNYGYTF. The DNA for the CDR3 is TGTGCCTGGAGGGACAGGGGAAACTATGGCTACACCTTC.

The CDR3 sequence is CASSQGDSLIQHF. The CDR3 bases are TGTGCCAGCAGCCAAGGCGACAGTTTAATTCAGCATTTT. J is TRBJ1-5 and V is TRBV3-1 (or the pseudogene TRBV3-2), with a tentative D call TRBD1 (5 bases). The germline V gene encodes CDR1 LGHDT and CDR2 YNNKEL (reference sequence). V gave up 1 base and J gave up 13 bases, with 14 bases separating them. The CDR3 sequence is 13 residues long.

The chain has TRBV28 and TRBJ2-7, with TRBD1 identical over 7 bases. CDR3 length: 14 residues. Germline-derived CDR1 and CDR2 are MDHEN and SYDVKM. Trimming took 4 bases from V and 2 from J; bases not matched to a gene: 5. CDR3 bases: TGTGCCAGCAGTTCGAGGGACAGAGCCTACGAGCAGTACTTC. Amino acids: CASSSRDRAYEQYF.

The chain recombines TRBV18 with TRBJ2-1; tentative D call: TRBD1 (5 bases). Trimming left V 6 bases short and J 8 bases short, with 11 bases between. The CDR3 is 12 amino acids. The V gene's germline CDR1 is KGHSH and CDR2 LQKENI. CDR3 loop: CASSQQGDEQFF. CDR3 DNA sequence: TGTGCCAGCTCCCAGCAGGGTGATGAGCAGTTCTTC.

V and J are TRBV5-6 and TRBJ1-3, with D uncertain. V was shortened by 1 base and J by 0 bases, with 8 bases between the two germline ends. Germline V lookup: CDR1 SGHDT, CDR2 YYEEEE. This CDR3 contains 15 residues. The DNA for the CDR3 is TGTGCCAGCAGCTTGCTAGGGAACTCTGGAAACACCATATATTTT. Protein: CASSLLGNSGNTIYF.

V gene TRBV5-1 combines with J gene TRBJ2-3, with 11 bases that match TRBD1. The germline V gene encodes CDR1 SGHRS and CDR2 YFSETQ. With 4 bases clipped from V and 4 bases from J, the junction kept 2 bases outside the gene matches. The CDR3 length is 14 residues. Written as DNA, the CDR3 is TGCGCCAGCAGCCGGGACAGGGGGTCAGATACGCAGTATTTT. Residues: CASSRDRGSDTQYF.

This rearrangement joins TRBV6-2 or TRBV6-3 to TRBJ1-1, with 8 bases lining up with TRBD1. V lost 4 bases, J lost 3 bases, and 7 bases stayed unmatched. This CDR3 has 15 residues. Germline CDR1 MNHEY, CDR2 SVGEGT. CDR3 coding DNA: TGTGCCAGCAGTTCCTCCGGGACAGGATACACTGAAGCTTTCTTT. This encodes CASSSSGTGYTEAFF.

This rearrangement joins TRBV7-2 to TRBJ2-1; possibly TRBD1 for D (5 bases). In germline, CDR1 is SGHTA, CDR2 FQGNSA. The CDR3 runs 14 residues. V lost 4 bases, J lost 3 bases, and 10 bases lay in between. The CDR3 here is CASSSYQGYNEQFF. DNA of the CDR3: TGTGCCAGCAGCTCCTACCAGGGCTACAATGAGCAGTTCTTC.

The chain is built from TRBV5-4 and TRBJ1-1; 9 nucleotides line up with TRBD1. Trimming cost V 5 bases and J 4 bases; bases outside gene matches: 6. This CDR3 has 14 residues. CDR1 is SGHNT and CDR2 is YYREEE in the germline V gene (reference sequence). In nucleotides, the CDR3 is TGTGCCAGCAGTCTACAGGGGGCTGGCACTGAAGCTTTCTTT. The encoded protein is CASSLQGAGTEAFF.

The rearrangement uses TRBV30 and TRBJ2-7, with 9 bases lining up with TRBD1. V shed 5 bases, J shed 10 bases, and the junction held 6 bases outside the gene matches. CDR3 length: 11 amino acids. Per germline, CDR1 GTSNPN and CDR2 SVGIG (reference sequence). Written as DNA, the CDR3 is TGTGCCTGGTCCACAGGGGGCCTCCAGTACTTC. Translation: CAWSTGGLQYF.

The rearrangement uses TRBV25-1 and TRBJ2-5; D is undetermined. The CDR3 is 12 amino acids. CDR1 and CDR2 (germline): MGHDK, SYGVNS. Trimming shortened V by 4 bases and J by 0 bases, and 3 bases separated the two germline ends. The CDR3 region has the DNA TGTGCCAGCAGTGTGAACCAAGAGACCCAGTACTTC. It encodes CASSVNQETQYF.

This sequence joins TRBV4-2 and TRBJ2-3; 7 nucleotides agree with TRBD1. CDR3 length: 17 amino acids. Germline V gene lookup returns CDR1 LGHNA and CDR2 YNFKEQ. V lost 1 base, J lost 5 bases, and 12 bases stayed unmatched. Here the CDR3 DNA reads TGTGCCAGCAGCCAAGCACCCTTCGAGGGGGCCGTAGATACGCAGTATTTT. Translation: CASSQAPFEGAVDTQYF.

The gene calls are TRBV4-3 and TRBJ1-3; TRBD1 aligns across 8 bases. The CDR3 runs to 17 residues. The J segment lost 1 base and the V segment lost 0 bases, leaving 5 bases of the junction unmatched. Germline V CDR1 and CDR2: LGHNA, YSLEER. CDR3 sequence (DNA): TGCGCCAGCAGCCAAGATGCAGGGGGCTGGTCTGGAAACACCATATATTTT. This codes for CASSQDAGGWSGNTIYF.

The chain's CDR3 is CASSPWDVDSNQPQHF. The DNA of the CDR3 is TGTGCCAGCAGCCCCTGGGACGTAGATAGCAATCAGCCCCAGCATTTT. V usage is TRBV7-9 and J usage is TRBJ1-5, with D possibly being TRBD1 (5 bases). Germline CDR1 and CDR2: SEHNR and FQNEAQ (reference sequence). The CDR3 loop spans 16 amino acids. Trimming took 5 bases from V and 0 from J, leaving 14 bases between them.

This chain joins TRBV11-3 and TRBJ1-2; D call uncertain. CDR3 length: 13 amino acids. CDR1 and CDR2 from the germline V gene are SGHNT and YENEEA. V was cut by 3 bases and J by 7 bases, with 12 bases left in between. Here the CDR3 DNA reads TGTGCCAGCAGCTTTAGGGAGGAGGGTGGCTACACCTTC. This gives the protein CASSFREEGGYTF.